Below, 2 T cell receptor beta chains from the same sample are listed, as sequenced in a study of cytomegalovirus exposure and HLA in healthy donors. TCRdb's copy holds only in-frame clones and misses some; the assay was immunoSEQ multiplex PCR. The sample shows about 170,000 clones, about 89% of them seen only once. The sequenced material came from PBMCs. These receptors came from a man between 18 and 29 years old in good health and CMV-seropositive.

The chain joins TRBV5-1 to TRBJ2-1; TRBD2 might be the D (5 bases). V was shortened by 2 bases and J by 8 bases, with 20 bases between the two germline ends. Per the germline V gene, CDR1 is SGHRS and CDR2 is YFSETQ. This CDR3 comprises 16 residues. The DNA of the CDR3 is TGCGCCAGCAGCTTCACTAGGTCCCCCCAGATTCATGAGCAGTTCTTC. Translated: CASSFTRSPQIHEQFF.

The rearrangement joins TRBV27 to TRBJ2-2; perhaps TRBD1 as D (7 bases). This CDR3 is built from 15 residues. V gave up 5 bases and J gave up 4 bases, with 14 bases separating them. Germline V gene sequence: CDR1 MNHEY, CDR2 SMNVEV (reference sequence). CDR3 in DNA: TGTGCCAGCAGTAATCGACAGGGAGGCACCGGGGAGCTGTTTTTT. This encodes CASSNRQGGTGELFF.